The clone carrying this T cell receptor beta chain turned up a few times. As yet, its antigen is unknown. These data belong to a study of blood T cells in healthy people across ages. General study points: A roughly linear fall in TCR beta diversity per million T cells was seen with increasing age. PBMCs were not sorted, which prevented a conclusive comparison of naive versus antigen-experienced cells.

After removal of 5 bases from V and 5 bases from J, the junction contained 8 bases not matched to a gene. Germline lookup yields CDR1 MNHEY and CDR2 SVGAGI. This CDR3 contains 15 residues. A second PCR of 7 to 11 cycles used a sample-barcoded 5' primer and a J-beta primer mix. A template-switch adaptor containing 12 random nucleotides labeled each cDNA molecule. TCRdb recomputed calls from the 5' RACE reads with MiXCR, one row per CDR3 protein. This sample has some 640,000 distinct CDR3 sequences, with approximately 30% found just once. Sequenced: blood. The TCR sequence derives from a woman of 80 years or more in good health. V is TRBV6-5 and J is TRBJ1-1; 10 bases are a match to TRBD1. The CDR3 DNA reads TGTGCCAGCAGTCCACGGACAGGGGGGGGAACTGAAGCTTTCTTT. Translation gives CASSPRTGGGTEAFF.